This TCR beta chain was captured in a study of blood T cell repertoires in COVID-19. The cohort comprised adults aged roughly 18 to 90 years residing in 20 to 30 US areas. The germline V gene has CDR1 GTSNPN and CDR2 SVGIG (reference sequence). The CDR3 has 14 residues. V lost 2 bases, J lost 4 bases, and 12 bases lay in between. Clones were sequenced by immunoSEQ multiplex PCR, and TCRdb holds only the in-frame ones, with some missing. The sample lists about 300,000 clones; over 75% were seen once. The specimen was PBMCs or T cells enriched from blood (not recorded which). This TCR was sampled from a woman younger than 45 who had recovered from COVID-19. V usage is TRBV30 and J usage is TRBJ1-3; the D is unclear. The CDR3 here is CAWSSGGVGNTIYF. CDR3 coding DNA: TGTGCCTGGAGTAGCGGTGGAGTAGGAAACACCATATATTTT.